The entry below gives a single T cell receptor (beta chain) sequence along with its context. Its antigen is not known. Every immunoSEQ plate was one replicate of a subset's evenly spread DNA. Sequenced by immunoSEQ multiplex PCR; TCRdb stores in-frame clones only, minus some. The table has around 1.1 million clones, approximately 78% seen once. Germline loops: CDR1 PRHDT, CDR2 FYEKMQ (reference sequence). CDR3 length: 14 residues. The V end was cut by 5 bases, the J end by 4 bases, with 11 bases between. This specimen belongs to a study of shared clonotypes between healthy human individuals. General observations from the study: Generation probabilities of non-shared clonotypes were lower (relative to those shared by all four donors).

The chain uses TRBV13 and TRBJ2-2; possibly TRBD2 for D (6 bases). The clonotype comes from a man younger than 30 in good health. Some clones in this sample may be carry-over from other donors' samples. Source material: memory CD4+ T cells from PBMCs. Described subset: CD45RA-negative fraction. The CDR3 DNA reads TGTGCCAGCAGCATACGGCGGGGCACCGGGGAGCTGTTTTTT. Translated, it gives CASSIRRGTGELFF.